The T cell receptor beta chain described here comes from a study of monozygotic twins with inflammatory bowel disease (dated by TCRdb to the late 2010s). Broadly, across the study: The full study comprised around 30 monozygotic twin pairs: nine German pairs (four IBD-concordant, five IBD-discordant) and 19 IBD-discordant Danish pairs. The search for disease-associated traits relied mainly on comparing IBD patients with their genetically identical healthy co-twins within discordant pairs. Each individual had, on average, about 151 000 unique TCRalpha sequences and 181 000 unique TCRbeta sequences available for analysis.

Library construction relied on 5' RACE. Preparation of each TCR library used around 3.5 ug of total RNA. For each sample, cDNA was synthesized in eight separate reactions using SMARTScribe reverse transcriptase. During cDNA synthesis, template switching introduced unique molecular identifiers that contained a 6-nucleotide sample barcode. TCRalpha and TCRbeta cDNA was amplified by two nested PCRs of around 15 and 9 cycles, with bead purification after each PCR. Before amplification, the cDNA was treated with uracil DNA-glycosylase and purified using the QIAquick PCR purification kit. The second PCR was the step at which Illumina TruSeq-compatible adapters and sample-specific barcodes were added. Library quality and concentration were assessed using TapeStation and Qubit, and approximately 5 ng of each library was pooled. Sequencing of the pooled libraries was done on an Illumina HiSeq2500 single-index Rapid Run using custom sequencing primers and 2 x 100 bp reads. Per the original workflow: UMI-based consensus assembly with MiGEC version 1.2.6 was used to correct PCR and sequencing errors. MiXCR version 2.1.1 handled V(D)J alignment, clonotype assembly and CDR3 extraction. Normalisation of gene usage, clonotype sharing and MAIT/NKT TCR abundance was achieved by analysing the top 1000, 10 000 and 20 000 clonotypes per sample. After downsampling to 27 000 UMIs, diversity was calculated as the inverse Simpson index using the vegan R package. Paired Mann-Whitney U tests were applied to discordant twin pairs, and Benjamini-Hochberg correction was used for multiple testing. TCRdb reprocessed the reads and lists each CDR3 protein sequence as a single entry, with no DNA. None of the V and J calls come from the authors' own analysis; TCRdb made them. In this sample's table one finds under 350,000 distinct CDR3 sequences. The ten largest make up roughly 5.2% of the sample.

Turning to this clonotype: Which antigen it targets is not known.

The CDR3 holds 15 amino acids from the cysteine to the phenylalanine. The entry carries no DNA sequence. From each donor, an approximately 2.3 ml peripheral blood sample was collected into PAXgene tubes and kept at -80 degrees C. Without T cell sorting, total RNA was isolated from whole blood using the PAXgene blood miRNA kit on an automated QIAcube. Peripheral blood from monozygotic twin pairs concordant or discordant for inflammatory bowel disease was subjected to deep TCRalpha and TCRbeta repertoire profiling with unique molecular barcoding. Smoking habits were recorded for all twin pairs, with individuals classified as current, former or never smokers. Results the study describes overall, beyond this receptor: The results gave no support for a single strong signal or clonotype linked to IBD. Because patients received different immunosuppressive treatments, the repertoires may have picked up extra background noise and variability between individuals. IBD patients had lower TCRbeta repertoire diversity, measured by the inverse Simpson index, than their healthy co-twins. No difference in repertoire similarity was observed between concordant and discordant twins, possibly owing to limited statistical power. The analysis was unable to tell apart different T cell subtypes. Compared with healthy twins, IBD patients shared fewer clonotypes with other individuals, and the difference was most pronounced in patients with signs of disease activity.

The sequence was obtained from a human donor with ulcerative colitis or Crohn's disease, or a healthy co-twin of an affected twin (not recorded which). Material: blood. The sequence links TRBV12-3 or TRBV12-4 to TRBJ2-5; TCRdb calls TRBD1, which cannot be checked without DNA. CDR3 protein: CASSWGSGNQETQYF.